This TCR beta chain was sequenced during a study of chemoradiotherapy in HPV16-positive cancers. Here immunoSEQ multiplex PCR was the method, and the copy in TCRdb shows in-frame clones only, minus some. This table holds 1,200 or so clones, around 83% found once. Over chemoradiotherapy, repertoires were sampled more than once. Study findings and constraints: Only two HPV16-positive patients supplied the functional HPV-specificity definition. In HPV16-positive patients, HPV-responsive T-cell expansion tracked better recurrence-free survival. Non-HPV-specific T cells did not expand in tumors during treatment, whereas candidate HPV-specific clones and E7-related motifs did.

Turning to this clone: Its specificity is unknown.

Trimming took off 9 bases at V and 0 bases at J, with 12 bases between the two ends. The germline V gene encodes CDR1 MNHNS and CDR2 SASEGT. CDR3 length equals 14 residues. This TCR was sampled from a human donor with HPV-associated anogenital cancer. Source: tumor tissue, taken from a patient who underwent chemoradiotherapy. This chain connects TRBV6-1 to TRBJ1-5; no clear D. The CDR3 bases are TGTGCCAGTGAGACGGATTATAGCAATCAGCCCCAGCATTTT. This codes for CASETDYSNQPQHF.